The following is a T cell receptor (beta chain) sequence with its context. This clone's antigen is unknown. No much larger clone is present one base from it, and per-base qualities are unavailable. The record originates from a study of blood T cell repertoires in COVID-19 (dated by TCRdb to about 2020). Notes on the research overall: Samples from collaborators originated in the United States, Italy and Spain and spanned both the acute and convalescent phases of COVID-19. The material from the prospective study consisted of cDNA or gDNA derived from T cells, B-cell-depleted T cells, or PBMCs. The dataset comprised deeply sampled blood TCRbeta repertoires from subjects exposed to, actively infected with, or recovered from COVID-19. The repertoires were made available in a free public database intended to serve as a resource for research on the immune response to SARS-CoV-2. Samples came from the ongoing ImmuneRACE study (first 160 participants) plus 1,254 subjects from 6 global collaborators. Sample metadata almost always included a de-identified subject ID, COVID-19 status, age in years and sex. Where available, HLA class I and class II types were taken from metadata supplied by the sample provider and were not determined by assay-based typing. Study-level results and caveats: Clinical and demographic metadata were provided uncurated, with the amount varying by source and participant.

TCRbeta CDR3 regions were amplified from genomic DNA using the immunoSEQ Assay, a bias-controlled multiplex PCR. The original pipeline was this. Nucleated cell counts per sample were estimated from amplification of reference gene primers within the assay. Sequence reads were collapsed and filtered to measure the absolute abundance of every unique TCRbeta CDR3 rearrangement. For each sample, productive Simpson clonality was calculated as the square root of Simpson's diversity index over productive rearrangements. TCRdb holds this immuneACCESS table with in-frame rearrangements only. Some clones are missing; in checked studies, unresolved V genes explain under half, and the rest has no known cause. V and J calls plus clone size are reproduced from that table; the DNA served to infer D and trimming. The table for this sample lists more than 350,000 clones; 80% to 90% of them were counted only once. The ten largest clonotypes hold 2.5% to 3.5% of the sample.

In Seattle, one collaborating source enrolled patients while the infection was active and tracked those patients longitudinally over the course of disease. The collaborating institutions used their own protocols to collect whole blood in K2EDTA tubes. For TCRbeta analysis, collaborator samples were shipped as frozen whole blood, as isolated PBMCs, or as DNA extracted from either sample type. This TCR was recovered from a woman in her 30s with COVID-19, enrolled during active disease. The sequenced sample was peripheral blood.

The CDR3 region has the sequence CATSDLLAGGLDTQYF. The bases are TGTGCCACCAGTGATTTGCTAGCGGGAGGTCTAGATACGCAGTATTTT. In this chain, TRBV24-1 is recombined with TRBJ2-3; 11 bases in between match TRBD2. V ends up 0 bases short and J 5 bases short, with an unmatched junction base count of 3. Inclusive of the bounding cysteine and phenylalanine, the CDR3 is 16 residues long. Solely the CDR3 DNA is kept, with 48 bases framed from the first base. Based on the germline V gene, the CDR1 and CDR2 sequences are KGHDR and SFDVKD.